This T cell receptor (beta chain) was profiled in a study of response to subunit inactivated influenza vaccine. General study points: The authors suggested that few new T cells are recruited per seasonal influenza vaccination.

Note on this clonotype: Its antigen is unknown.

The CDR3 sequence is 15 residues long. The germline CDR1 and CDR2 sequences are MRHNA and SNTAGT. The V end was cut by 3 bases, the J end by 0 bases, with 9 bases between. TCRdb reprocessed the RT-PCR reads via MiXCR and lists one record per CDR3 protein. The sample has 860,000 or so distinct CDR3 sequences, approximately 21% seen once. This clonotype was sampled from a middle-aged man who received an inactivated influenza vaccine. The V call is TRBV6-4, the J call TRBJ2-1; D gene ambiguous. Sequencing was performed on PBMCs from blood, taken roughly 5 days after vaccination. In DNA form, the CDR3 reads TGTGCCAGCAGTGAGCGGTTAAGCTCCTACAATGAGCAGTTCTTC. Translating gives CASSERLSSYNEQFF.